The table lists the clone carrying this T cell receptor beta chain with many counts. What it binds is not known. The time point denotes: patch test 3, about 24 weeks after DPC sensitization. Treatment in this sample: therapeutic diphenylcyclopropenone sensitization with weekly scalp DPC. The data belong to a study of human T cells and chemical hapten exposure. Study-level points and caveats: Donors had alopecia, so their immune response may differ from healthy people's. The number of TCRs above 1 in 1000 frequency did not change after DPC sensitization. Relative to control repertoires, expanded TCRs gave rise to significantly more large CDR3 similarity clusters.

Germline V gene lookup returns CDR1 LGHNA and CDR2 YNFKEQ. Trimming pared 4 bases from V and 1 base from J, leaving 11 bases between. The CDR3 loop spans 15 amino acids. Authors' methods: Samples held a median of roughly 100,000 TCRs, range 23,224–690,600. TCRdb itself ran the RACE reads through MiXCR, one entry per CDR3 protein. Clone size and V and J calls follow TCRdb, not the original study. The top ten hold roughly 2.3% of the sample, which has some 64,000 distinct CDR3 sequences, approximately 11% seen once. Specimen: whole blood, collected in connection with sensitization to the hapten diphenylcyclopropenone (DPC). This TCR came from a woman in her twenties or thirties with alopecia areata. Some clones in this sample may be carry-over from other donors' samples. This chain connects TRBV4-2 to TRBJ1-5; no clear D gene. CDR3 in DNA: TGTGCCAGCAGCCCCGGGTCAGAAAGCAATCAGCCCCAGCATTTT. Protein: CASSPGSESNQPQHF.